This T cell receptor (beta chain) was observed in a study of cytomegalovirus exposure and HLA in healthy donors. Study overall: Findings of an earlier analysis included about 120 million unique TCR beta sequences from some 190 million T cells.

Broader study findings: Later on, an analysis found that several of the most significant clusters appeared to be linked to common viral pathogens, which included parvovirus B19. Segments of the TCR beta V type were, in most cases, productive about 87% or about 30% of the time in an earlier analysis.

Of note for this clone: Its antigen is as yet unknown.

The CDR3 consists of 13 residues. The V gene lost 2 bases and the J gene lost 1 base, with 5 bases spanning the gap. The V gene's germline CDR1 is MRHNA and CDR2 SNTAGT. The PCR employed 60 Vbeta primers together with 13 Jbeta primers. The repertoire was sequenced with immunoSEQ multiplex PCR; TCRdb's copy has only in-frame clones and lacks some. This table holds roughly 230,000 clones, about 90% found once. V usage is TRBV6-4 and J usage is TRBJ1-1; D unresolved. The receptor comes from a girl between 2 and 10 years old in good health and CMV-seronegative. Sequences were obtained from PBMCs. The CDR3 DNA follows: TGTGCCAGCAGTGACAGAGAGAACACTGAAGCTTTCTTT. This encodes CASSDRENTEAFF.